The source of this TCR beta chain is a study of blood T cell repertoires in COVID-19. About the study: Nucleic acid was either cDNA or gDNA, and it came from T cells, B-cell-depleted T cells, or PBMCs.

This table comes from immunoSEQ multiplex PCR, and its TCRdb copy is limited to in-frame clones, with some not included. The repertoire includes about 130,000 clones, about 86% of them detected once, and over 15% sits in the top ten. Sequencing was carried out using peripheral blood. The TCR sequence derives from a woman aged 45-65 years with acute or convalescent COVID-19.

The CDR3 DNA sequence: TGTGCCAGCAGTTACGGACAGGGGCTCGAGCAGTACTTC. Protein product: CASSYGQGLEQYF. The chain has TRBV6-5 and TRBJ2-7, with 9 bases identical to TRBD1. J was trimmed by 6 bases and V by 2 bases; bases with no gene match: 2. Germline CDR1 MNHEY, CDR2 SVGAGI. There are 13 residues in the CDR3.